These 12 T cell receptor beta chains came from one sample sequenced in a study of CD8+ T cells in alopecia areata. The treatment was: oral pan-JAK inhibitor, 5-10 mg twice daily. RNA, once extracted, was reverse transcribed into cDNA for use as the sequencing template. Generated by immunoSEQ multiplex PCR, the TCRdb table keeps only in-frame clones and is missing some. Here the sample spans about 250,000 clones, approximately 60% being singletons. The source was CD4+ T cells sorted from blood, collected between weeks 51 and 54, from a patient treated with tofacitinib. All receptors derive from a human donor with alopecia areata.

This chain links TRBV30 with TRBJ1-6; TRBD1 is a possible D gene (5 bases). CDR1 and CDR2 from the germline V gene are GTSNPN and SVGIG (reference sequence). V was clipped by 0 bases and J by 9 bases, with 15 bases between them. The CDR3 contains 15 residues. The CDR3 loop reads CAWSVLGRLGSPLHF. The CDR3 DNA follows: TGTGCCTGGAGTGTCTTGGGGCGTCTGGGTTCACCCCTCCACTTT. Together with reference TRBV30 and TRBJ1-6, the CDR3 gives the full variable domain: SQTIHQWPATLVQPVGSPLSLECTVEGTSNPNLYWYRQAAGRGLQLLFYSVGIGQISSEVPQNLSASRPQDRQFILSSKKLLLSDSGFYLCAWSVLGRLGSPLHFGNGTRLTVT.

J is TRBJ2-7 and V is TRBV5-1, with TRBD2 identical over 8 bases. The length of the CDR3 is 16 residues. Trimming took 0 bases from V and 0 from J; bases not matched to a gene: 5. The germline V gene encodes CDR1 SGHRS and CDR2 YFSETQ. The CDR3 spells CASSLATGGTSYEQYF. The CDR3 nucleotides read TGCGCCAGCAGCTTGGCCACGGGAGGGACCTCCTACGAGCAGTACTTC.

This chain joins TRBV2 and TRBJ1-6; 11 nucleotides line up with TRBD1. The V segment lost 4 bases and the J segment 5 bases; nucleotides outside the gene matches: 1. The CDR3 contains 15 residues. Germline CDR1 is SNHLY and CDR2 is FYNNEI. The CDR3 DNA sequence: TGTGCCAGCAGTGGGGACAGGGGGAATAATTCACCCCTCCACTTT. Translating gives CASSGDRGNNSPLHF.

The chain joins TRBV5-1 to TRBJ2-1; unclear D gene. The CDR3 extends over 13 amino acids. The germline V gene has CDR1 SGHRS and CDR2 YFSETQ. V was pared by 2 bases and J by 7 bases, with 10 bases between. The CDR3 DNA follows: TGCGCCAGCAGCTTCGCATCAACGAATGAGCAGTTCTTC. Its translation is CASSFASTNEQFF. The variable domain in full, completed from reference TRBV5-1 and TRBJ2-1, reads KAGVTQTPRYLIKTRGQQVTLSCSPISGHRSVSWYQQTPGQGLQFLFEYFSETQRNKGNFPGRFSGRQFSNSRSEMNVSTLELGDSALYLCASSFASTNEQFFGPGTRLTVL.

This clone was found a few times. In DNA, the CDR3 is TGTGCCAGCAGGACTCTTCACCTCCACCAACAGTACTTC. It specifies CASRTLHLHQQYF. The chain uses TRBV5-6 and TRBJ2-7; D gene unclear. Trimming left V 5 bases short and J 10 bases short, with 19 bases between. This CDR3 has 13 amino acids. CDR1 and CDR2 from the germline V gene are SGHDT and YYEEEE.

Only a few counts were recorded for this clone. J is TRBJ2-7 and V is TRBV14; D call uncertain. The V gene's germline CDR1 is SGHDN and CDR2 FVKESK. CDR3 size: 16 residues. With 0 bases removed from V and 2 bases from J, the gap between germline ends came to 14 bases. CDR3: CASSQEDTYSPYEQYF. The CDR3 coding sequence is TGTGCCAGCAGCCAAGAAGATACGTACAGCCCCTACGAGCAGTACTTC.

This clone was found a few times. The V gene is TRBV15, the J gene TRBJ1-5; D call uncertain. The CDR3 runs to 12 residues. The V and J ends lost 1 base and 6 bases respectively, with 4 bases between them. Germline V gives CDR1 LNHNV, CDR2 YYDKDF (reference sequence). The CDR3 reads CATSRGFQPQHF. The CDR3 DNA reads as TGTGCCACCAGCAGAGGCTTTCAGCCCCAGCATTTT.

This clone was picked up one time. V and J are TRBV7-2 and TRBJ1-2; 7 bases line up with TRBD1. Germline CDR1 SGHTA, CDR2 FQGNSA. V dropped 4 bases and J dropped 5; count of bases not matched to a gene: 4. The CDR3 extends over 13 amino acids. The CDR3 region is CASSSRGQYGYTF. CDR3 DNA sequence: TGTGCCAGCAGCTCTAGGGGACAGTATGGCTACACCTTC. The full variable domain, rest sourced from reference TRBV7-2 and TRBJ1-2, is GAGVSQSPSNKVTEKGKDVELRCDPISGHTALYWYRQSLGQGLEFLIYFQGNSAPDKSGLPSDRFSAERTGGSVSTLTIQRTQQEDSAVYLCASSSRGQYGYTFGSGTRLTVV.

The chain combines TRBV5-1 with TRBJ2-3, with a weak D call TRBD2 (6 bases). CDR1 and CDR2 (germline): SGHRS, YFSETQ. The V end lost 4 bases, the J end lost 0 bases, and 12 bases lay between the germline ends. The CDR3 extends over 15 amino acids. CDR3 sequence reads: CASSPRGSSTDTQYF. Written as DNA, the CDR3 is TGCGCCAGCAGCCCCCGGGGGAGTAGCACAGATACGCAGTATTTT.

This clone has a handful of counts. The CDR3, as DNA: TGTGCCAGCAGCCCGACAGGGGCCGCGAGTGCTACGCAGTATTTT. Its translation: CASSPTGAASATQYF. The chain links TRBV7-8 to TRBJ2-3, with 8 positions matching TRBD1. The CDR3 is made up of 15 amino acids. The V gene's germline CDR1 is SGHVS and CDR2 FQNEAQ. With V trimmed by 5 bases and J by 8 bases, 12 bases remained unmatched. Variable domain in full (rest from reference TRBV7-8 and TRBJ2-3): GAGVSQSPRYKVAKRGQDVALRCDPISGHVSLFWYQQALGQGPEFLTYFQNEAQLDKSGLPSDRFFAERPEGSVSTLKIQRTQQEDSAVYLCASSPTGAASATQYFGPGTRLTVL.

The chain uses TRBV7-2 and TRBJ2-3; 10 bases align to TRBD2. This CDR3 contains 16 residues. Looked up from germline, CDR1 is SGHTA and CDR2 is FQGNSA. Germline trimming cut 5 bases from V and 5 bases from J; bases unmatched to any gene: 10. DNA of the CDR3: TGTGCCAGCAGCCCGGTTGTAGCGGGGGGAAGAGATACGCAGTATTTT. It specifies CASSPVVAGGRDTQYF.

The gene calls are TRBV5-4 and TRBJ2-1; D is unclear. This CDR3 is 14 amino acids long. V was shortened by 4 bases and J by 0 bases, with 8 bases between the two germline ends. Per the germline V gene, CDR1 is SGHNT and CDR2 is YYREEE (reference sequence). The CDR3 nucleotides are TGTGCCAGCAGCCCCGCCAGCTCCTACAATGAGCAGTTCTTC. This gives the protein CASSPASSYNEQFF.